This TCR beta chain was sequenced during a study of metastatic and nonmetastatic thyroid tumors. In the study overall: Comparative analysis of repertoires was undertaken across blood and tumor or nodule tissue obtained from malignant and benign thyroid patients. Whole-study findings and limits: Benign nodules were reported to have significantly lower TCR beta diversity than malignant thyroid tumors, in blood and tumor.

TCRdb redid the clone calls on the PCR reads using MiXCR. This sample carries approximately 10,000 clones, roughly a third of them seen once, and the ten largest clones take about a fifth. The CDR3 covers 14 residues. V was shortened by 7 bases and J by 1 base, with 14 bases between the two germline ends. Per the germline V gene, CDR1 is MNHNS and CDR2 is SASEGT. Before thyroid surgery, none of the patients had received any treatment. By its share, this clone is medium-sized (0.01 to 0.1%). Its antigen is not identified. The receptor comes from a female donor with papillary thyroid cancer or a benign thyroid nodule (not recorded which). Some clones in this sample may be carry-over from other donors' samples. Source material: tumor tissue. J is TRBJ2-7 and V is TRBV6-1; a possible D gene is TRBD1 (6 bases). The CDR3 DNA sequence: TGTGCCAGCATTAACACAGGGAGATCCTACGAGCAGTACTTC. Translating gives CASINTGRSYEQYF.